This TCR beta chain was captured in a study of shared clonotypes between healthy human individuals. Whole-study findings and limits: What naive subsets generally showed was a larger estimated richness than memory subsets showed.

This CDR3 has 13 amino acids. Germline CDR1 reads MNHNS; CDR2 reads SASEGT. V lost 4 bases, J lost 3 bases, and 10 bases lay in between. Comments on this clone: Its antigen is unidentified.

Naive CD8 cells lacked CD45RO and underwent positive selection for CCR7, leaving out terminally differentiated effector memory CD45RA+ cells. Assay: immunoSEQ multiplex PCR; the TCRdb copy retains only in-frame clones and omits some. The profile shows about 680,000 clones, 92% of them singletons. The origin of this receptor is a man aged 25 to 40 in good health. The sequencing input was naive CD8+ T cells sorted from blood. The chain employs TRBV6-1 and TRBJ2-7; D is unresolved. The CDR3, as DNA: TGTGCCAGCAGTGCTAGACTGGACTACGAGCAGTACTTC. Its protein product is CASSARLDYEQYF.